This T cell receptor beta chain was captured by sequencing in a study of cytomegalovirus exposure and HLA in healthy donors. The CDR3 is made up of 12 amino acids. V lost 0 bases, J lost 4 bases, and 3 bases lay in between. Germline lookup yields CDR1 SGHVS and CDR2 FNYEAQ. Study findings and constraints: An analysis done earlier found most TCR beta V segments productive about 87% or about 30% of the time.

PCR used 60 Vbeta primers and 13 Jbeta primers. TCRdb keeps only in-frame clones here, not all; method: immunoSEQ multiplex PCR. The data contain tens of thousands of clones, over 60% of them seen just once; the ten biggest clones take up around a quarter. This clone was observed a handful of times. Its antigen is not known. The source is a man aged 45-65 years in good health and CMV-seropositive. The sequenced material came from PBMCs. The chain employs TRBV7-6 and TRBJ2-5; D not resolved. The DNA for the CDR3 is TGTGCCAGCAGCTTAGCGAGAGAGACCCAGTACTTC. Translating it yields CASSLARETQYF.